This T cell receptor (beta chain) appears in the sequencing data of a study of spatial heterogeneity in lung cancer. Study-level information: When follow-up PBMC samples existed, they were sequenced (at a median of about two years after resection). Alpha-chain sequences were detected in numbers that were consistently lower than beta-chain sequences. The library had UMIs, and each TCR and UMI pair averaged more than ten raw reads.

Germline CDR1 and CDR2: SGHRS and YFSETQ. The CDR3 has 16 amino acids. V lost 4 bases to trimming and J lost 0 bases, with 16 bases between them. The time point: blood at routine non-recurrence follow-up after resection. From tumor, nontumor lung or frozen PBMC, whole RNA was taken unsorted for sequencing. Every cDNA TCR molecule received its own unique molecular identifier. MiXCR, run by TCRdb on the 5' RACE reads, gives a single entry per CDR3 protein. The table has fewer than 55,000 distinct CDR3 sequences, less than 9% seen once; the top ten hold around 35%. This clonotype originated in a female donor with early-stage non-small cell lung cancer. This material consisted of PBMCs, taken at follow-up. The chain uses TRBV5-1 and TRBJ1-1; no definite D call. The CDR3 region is CASSQFGGSLNTEAFF. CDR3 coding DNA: TGCGCCAGCAGCCAATTTGGCGGCAGCTTGAACACTGAAGCTTTCTTT.